This entry lists 9 T cell receptor beta chains sequenced from one sample in a study of blood T cell repertoires in COVID-19. TCRdb's copy holds only in-frame clones and misses some; the assay was immunoSEQ multiplex PCR. Among 150,000 or so clones, more than 65% were seen once, and the ten largest hold about 5.7%. Sample: PBMCs or T cells enriched from blood (not recorded which). The source is a woman aged 40 to 50 with acute COVID-19.

The chain joins TRBV5-4 to TRBJ2-3; 9 bases are shared with TRBD1. V trimming: 4 bases; J trimming: 4 bases; junction bases outside the gene matches: 7. Germline V gives CDR1 SGHNT, CDR2 YYREEE (reference sequence). CDR3 length equals 15 residues. This chain's CDR3 is CASSKRQGEADTQYF. CDR3 DNA sequence: TGTGCCAGCAGCAAGAGACAGGGGGAGGCAGATACGCAGTATTTT.

The rearrangement links TRBV5-3 to TRBJ1-1; D is unclear. TRBV5-3 is reported as an ORF; its role is uncertain. The CDR3 consists of 14 residues. V was pared by 0 bases and J by 5 bases, with 11 bases between. The CDR3 sequence: CARSLARPGTEAFF. CDR3 bases: TGTGCCAGAAGCTTGGCACGGCCGGGGACTGAAGCTTTCTTT.

The CDR3 region is CASSARQNTEAFF. CDR3 in DNA: TGTGCCAGCAGTGCGCGCCAGAACACTGAAGCTTTCTTT. This chain joins TRBV2 and TRBJ1-1; D call uncertain. The V end lost 4 bases, the J end lost 1 base, and 7 bases lay between the germline ends. This CDR3 has 13 residues. CDR1 is SNHLY and CDR2 is FYNNEI in the germline V gene.

The rearrangement uses TRBV3-1 (or the pseudogene TRBV3-2) and TRBJ2-6; 12 nucleotides align to TRBD2. This CDR3 has 16 residues. CDR1 is LGHDT and CDR2 is YNNKEL in the germline V gene (reference sequence). The J segment lost 12 bases and the V segment lost 1 base, leaving 7 bases of the junction unmatched. The CDR3 reads CASSQVASGRVGVLTF. As DNA, the CDR3 is TGTGCCAGCAGCCAAGTTGCTAGCGGGAGGGTCGGCGTCCTGACTTTC.

The chain carries TRBV4-2 and TRBJ2-1, with a weak D call TRBD1 (5 bases). Germline CDR1 and CDR2: LGHNA and YNFKEQ. This CDR3 has 15 amino acids. V was clipped by 3 bases and J by 4 bases, with 13 bases between them. CDR3 DNA sequence: TGTGCCAGCAGCCAGAAGTTGGGGCAATACAATGAGCAGTTCTTC. Protein sequence: CASSQKLGQYNEQFF.

The rearrangement uses TRBV5-1 and TRBJ1-6, with 7 bases lining up with TRBD1. The J segment lost 7 bases and the V segment lost 4 bases, leaving 5 bases of the junction unmatched. The CDR3 consists of 14 residues. Germline V gene sequence: CDR1 SGHRS, CDR2 YFSETQ. The CDR3 DNA reads as TGCGCCAGCAGCGGGGGACAGCCGAATTCACCCCTCCACTTT. Protein product: CASSGGQPNSPLHF.

J is TRBJ2-1 and V is TRBV7-9; 8 nucleotides align to TRBD2. This CDR3 spans 15 amino acids. CDR1 and CDR2 (germline): SEHNR, FQNEAQ (reference sequence). J gave up 8 bases and V 7 bases, and 13 bases lay outside the gene matches. DNA of the CDR3: TGTGCCAGCACCCCGGGGGGGGTAGTAGGCGATGAGCAGTTCTTC. The encoded protein is CASTPGGVVGDEQFF. Variable domain in full (rest from reference TRBV7-9 and TRBJ2-1): DTGVSQNPRHKITKRGQNVTFRCDPISEHNRLYWYRQTLGQGPEFLTYFQNEAQLEKSRLLSDRFSAERPKGSFSTLEIQRTEQGDSAMYLCASTPGGVVGDEQFFGPGTRLTVL.

The count of this clone is one. V usage is TRBV6-5 and J usage is TRBJ1-2; 7 bases match TRBD1. The CDR3 loop spans 14 amino acids. From germline, CDR1 is MNHEY and CDR2 SVGAGI. The V gene end was trimmed by 0 bases and the J gene end by 4 bases; junction bases not matched to a gene: 2. CDR3 amino acids: CASSYSGQSYGYTF. CDR3 bases: TGTGCCAGCAGTTACTCGGGACAGAGCTATGGCTACACCTTC.

In nucleotides, the CDR3 is TGTGCCAGCAGCGTAGGCCCCCGCGGGAGTACAGATACGCAGTATTTT. Its translation: CASSVGPRGSTDTQYF. The chain combines TRBV9 with TRBJ2-3; 7 nucleotides align to TRBD2. The CDR3 sequence is 16 residues long. Germline lookup yields CDR1 SGDLS and CDR2 YYNGEE. The V and J ends lost 0 bases and 3 bases, in that order; junction bases with no gene match: 7.